This T cell receptor beta chain emerged from a study of blood T cells in healthy people across ages. Notes on the study in general: Relative to aged donors, long-lived donors carried more naive CD4+ cells and displayed higher diversity.

This CDR3 contains 16 residues. Germline CDR1 is SEHNR and CDR2 is FQNEAQ (reference sequence). Together with a sample-barcoded 5' primer, a J-beta primer mix was included in a second PCR lasting roughly 6 to 12 cycles. Tags on each cDNA molecule came from a template-switch adaptor with 12 random nucleotides. TCRdb itself ran the 5' RACE reads through MiXCR, one entry per CDR3 protein. The repertoire includes around 1,900,000 distinct CDR3 sequences, 39% of them detected once, and roughly 23% sits in the top ten. This clonotype was observed a few times. The target antigen is unknown. One end of the junction fails to match germline, which may point to a read error.

This TCR derives from a human donor in good health. The chain uses TRBV7-9 and TRBJ2-7, with D maybe TRBD2 (6 bases). Sequencing was performed on blood. In DNA, the CDR3 is TGTGTCAGCAGCTTAGATTGGGAGGACCAGACCTACGAGCAGTACTTC. Translating it yields CVSSLDWEDQTYEQYF.